Shown below are 31 T cell receptor beta chains from a single sample sequenced in a study of blood T cell repertoires in COVID-19. Here immunoSEQ multiplex PCR was the method, and the copy in TCRdb shows in-frame clones only, minus some. The table lists 140,000 to 150,000 clones, roughly 80% of them singletons, with 8% to 9% in the top ten. Material: peripheral blood. These receptor sequences come from a human donor with acute or convalescent COVID-19. The donor label of this sample is uncertain.

The CDR3 region is CAWSQDRGGKLFF. DNA for the CDR3: TGTGCCTGGAGCCAGGACAGGGGTGGAAAACTGTTTTTT. This chain links TRBV30 with TRBJ1-4, with 9 positions matching TRBD1. Germline CDR1 reads GTSNPN; CDR2 reads SVGIG (reference sequence). Trimming cost V 3 bases and J 10 bases; bases outside gene matches: 6. The CDR3 extends over 13 amino acids.

The chain has TRBV9 and TRBJ2-3, with D maybe TRBD2 (5 bases). Germline V lookup: CDR1 SGDLS, CDR2 YYNGEE. The CDR3 spans 17 residues. The V end was cut by 3 bases, the J end by 5 bases, with 22 bases between. CDR3 region: CASSALDSTTLGDTQYF. CDR3 bases: TGTGCCAGCAGCGCACTGGACTCGACAACCTTGGGAGATACGCAGTATTTT.

The V and J genes are TRBV27 and TRBJ2-7; unclear D gene. V lost 4 bases and J lost 1, with 8 bases in between. Germline values: CDR1 MNHEY, CDR2 SMNVEV (reference sequence). This CDR3 has 13 amino acids. CDR3 DNA sequence: TGTGCCAGCAGTTGGCAGGCGTCCTACGAGCAGTACTTC. This encodes CASSWQASYEQYF.

The V gene is TRBV3-1 (or the pseudogene TRBV3-2), the J gene TRBJ2-1; possible D gene TRBD2, 7 bases. The V gene's germline CDR1 is LGHDT and CDR2 YNNKEL (reference sequence). Trimming left V 4 bases short and J 5 bases short, with 18 bases between. The CDR3 sequence is 16 residues long. CDR3 in DNA: TGTGCCAGCAGCCCCTGGGCCAGCGGGGACAACAATGAGCAGTTCTTC. Residues: CASSPWASGDNNEQFF.

This sequence joins TRBV12-3 or TRBV12-4 and TRBJ2-7; 9 nucleotides line up with TRBD1. CDR3 length: 13 amino acids. The V gene end was trimmed by 6 bases and the J gene end by 4 bases; junction bases not matched to a gene: 4. The CDR3 coding sequence is TGTGCCAGCAGGCGGACAGGGGATTACGAGCAGTACTTC. It encodes CASRRTGDYEQYF.

The chain couples TRBV27 to TRBJ2-1; weak D call: TRBD1 (5 bases). CDR3 length: 16 amino acids. The ends were cut back, 2 bases at V and 4 bases at J, with 15 bases in the middle. Germline V gene lookup returns CDR1 MNHEY and CDR2 SMNVEV (reference sequence). DNA of the CDR3: TGTGCCAGCAGTTTAGTTTCCAGGGCCGCTTACAATGAGCAGTTCTTC. Translation gives CASSLVSRAAYNEQFF.

The J gene is TRBJ2-5, the V gene TRBV6-5, with TRBD1 matching 7 bases. The junction had 7 bases not matched to a gene; V was cut back by 1 base and J by 2 bases. The CDR3 spans 16 residues. Germline lookup yields CDR1 MNHEY and CDR2 SVGAGI. The CDR3 nucleotides are TGTGCCAGCAGTTACTTCCGACAGGGAGCGCAAGAGACCCAGTACTTC. It translates to CASSYFRQGAQETQYF.

V usage is TRBV5-1 and J usage is TRBJ2-2; 7 bases map to TRBD1. With V trimmed by 0 bases and J by 7 bases, 6 bases remained unmatched. CDR1 and CDR2 from the germline V gene are SGHRS and YFSETQ. The length of the CDR3 is 15 residues. This CDR3 is CASSLAQGEIGELFF. The CDR3, as DNA: TGCGCCAGCAGCTTGGCCCAGGGGGAAATCGGGGAGCTGTTTTTT. The entire variable domain, with the rest obtained from reference TRBV5-1 and TRBJ2-2, is as follows: KAGVTQTPRYLIKTRGQQVTLSCSPISGHRSVSWYQQTPGQGLQFLFEYFSETQRNKGNFPGRFSGRQFSNSRSEMNVSTLELGDSALYLCASSLAQGEIGELFFGEGSRLTVL.

CDR3 loop: CASTLAGEFGETQYF. The CDR3, as DNA: TGTGCCAGCACCCTAGCGGGGGAATTTGGAGAGACCCAGTACTTC. The chain is built from TRBV6-5 and TRBJ2-5; TRBD2 matches at 10 bases. The germline CDR1 and CDR2 sequences are MNHEY and SVGAGI. The CDR3 has 15 amino acids. The V gene end was trimmed by 7 bases and the J gene end by 4 bases; junction bases not matched to a gene: 9.

Of note for this clone: The sample carries other DNA sequences with the same CDR3. The chain is built from TRBV18 and TRBJ2-5, with D perhaps matching TRBD1 (5 bases). Deletions cut 2 bases from V and 2 bases from J, with 6 bases between. Per the germline V gene, CDR1 is KGHSH and CDR2 is LQKENI. The CDR3 spans 13 residues. Written as DNA, the CDR3 is TGTGCCAGCTCACCAAGACAGCAAGAGACCCAGTACTTC. This codes for CASSPRQQETQYF. The full variable domain, rest sourced from reference TRBV18 and TRBJ2-5, is NAGVMQNPRHLVRRRGQEARLRCSPMKGHSHVYWYRQLPEEGLKFMVYLQKENIIDESGMPKERFSAEFPKEGPSILRIQQVVRGDSAAYFCASSPRQQETQYFGPGTRLLVL.

The V call is TRBV13, the J call TRBJ1-1, with TRBD1 matching over 8 bases. The CDR3 is 15 residues long. J lost 5 bases, V lost 0 bases, and 5 bases had no gene match. Per the germline V gene, CDR1 is PRHDT and CDR2 is FYEKMQ (reference sequence). CDR3 sequence: CASSLGDRESTEAFF. CDR3 nucleotide sequence: TGTGCCAGCAGCTTAGGGGACAGGGAGAGTACTGAAGCTTTCTTT.

This clone has only a few counts. The chain employs TRBV2 and TRBJ1-1; D uncertain. This CDR3 contains 12 residues. Between the trimmed V and J ends, which lost 5 bases and 2 bases, there was a span of 6 bases. From germline, CDR1 is SNHLY and CDR2 FYNNEI. CDR3: CASSLVNTEAFF. The CDR3 nucleotides read TGTGCCAGCAGTCTCGTTAACACTGAAGCTTTCTTT.

The chain couples TRBV2 to TRBJ1-5; TRBD1 matches at 7 bases. CDR1 is SNHLY and CDR2 is FYNNEI in the germline V gene. The CDR3 length is 16 residues. V shed 2 bases, J shed 4 bases, and the junction held 8 bases outside the gene matches. The CDR3 is CASSELGGFGNQPQHF. For the CDR3, the DNA is TGTGCCAGCAGTGAACTAGGGGGCTTTGGGAATCAGCCCCAGCATTTT.

This chain uses TRBV6-5 with TRBJ2-7; 7 nucleotides agree with TRBD1. The CDR3 has 14 amino acids. In germline, CDR1 is MNHEY, CDR2 SVGAGI. The J segment lost 4 bases and the V segment lost 8 bases, leaving 11 bases of the junction unmatched. Written as DNA, the CDR3 is TGTGCCAGCTTTAAAGACAGGGCCAATTACGAGCAGTACTTC. It is translated as CASFKDRANYEQYF.

The gene calls are TRBV12-3 or TRBV12-4 and TRBJ1-5; maybe TRBD1 (6 bases). Trimming removed 8 bases from V and 2 bases from J, with 10 bases in between. The CDR3 runs to 13 residues. CDR3 protein: CASCWTGNQPQHF. DNA of the CDR3: TGTGCCAGCTGCTGGACAGGCAATCAGCCCCAGCATTTT.

The chain has TRBV9 and TRBJ1-1; D gene ambiguous. With 4 bases removed from V and 2 bases from J, the gap between germline ends came to 9 bases. Looked up from germline, CDR1 is SGDLS and CDR2 is YYNGEE. The CDR3 loop spans 13 amino acids. The CDR3 region has the DNA TGTGCCAGCAGCTATAGCGAAAACACTGAAGCTTTCTTT. Amino acids: CASSYSENTEAFF.

The V gene is TRBV3-1 (or the pseudogene TRBV3-2), the J gene TRBJ2-2; 9 nucleotides line up with TRBD2. CDR1 is LGHDT and CDR2 is YNNKEL in the germline V gene (reference sequence). V was clipped by 3 bases and J by 6 bases; unmatched bases: 14. The CDR3 has 18 residues. The CDR3 is CASSHWLAGALMAGELFF. The CDR3 nucleotides read TGTGCCAGCAGCCACTGGTTAGCGGGGGCCTTGATGGCCGGGGAGCTGTTTTTT.

The chain recombines TRBV6-5 with TRBJ1-6; 7 nucleotides agree with TRBD1. Germline lookup yields CDR1 MNHEY and CDR2 SVGAGI. Trimming at V came to 4 bases and at J to 5 bases, leaving 8 bases not matched to a gene. The CDR3 is made up of 16 amino acids. The CDR3 DNA reads as TGTGCCAGCAGTTTATACCGGGACAGCAATAATTCACCCCTCCACTTT. It specifies CASSLYRDSNNSPLHF.

The chain combines TRBV5-5 with TRBJ2-3; D is unresolved. V was clipped by 1 base and J by 3 bases, with 9 bases between them. This CDR3 spans 14 amino acids. Germline assignment: CDR1 SGHKS and CDR2 YYEKEE (reference sequence). DNA for the CDR3: TGTGCCAGCAGCTTGAGTGAGGTGACAGATACGCAGTATTTT. It codes for CASSLSEVTDTQYF.

The chain recombines TRBV10-2 with TRBJ1-2; D is ambiguous. The CDR3 has 10 amino acids. Germline V gene lookup returns CDR1 WSHSY and CDR2 SAAADI. The V end was cut by 2 bases, the J end by 14 bases, with 9 bases between. CDR3 in DNA: TGCGCCAGCAGTGAGAGCCGTCTTACCTTC. Residues: CASSESRLTF.

The gene calls are TRBV5-1 and TRBJ2-1, with TRBD2 matching 8 bases. The V and J ends lost 0 bases and 5 bases, in that order; junction bases with no gene match: 7. The CDR3 spans 16 residues. The germline V gene encodes CDR1 SGHRS and CDR2 YFSETQ. Here the CDR3 reads CASSLALAGGHNEQFF. For the CDR3, the DNA is TGCGCCAGCAGCTTGGCCCTGGCGGGGGGACACAATGAGCAGTTCTTC.

The chain combines TRBV4-1 with TRBJ1-2; 8 positions match TRBD1. V was pared by 1 base and J by 6 bases, with 4 bases of the junction left unmatched. This CDR3 spans 14 amino acids. Germline lookup yields CDR1 MGHRA and CDR2 YSYEKL. CDR3 loop: CASSQATGVDGYTF. The CDR3 coding sequence is TGCGCCAGCAGCCAAGCGACAGGGGTCGATGGCTACACCTTC.

The chain joins TRBV10-3 to TRBJ1-1, with 7 bases that match TRBD1. The junction had 5 bases not matched to a gene; V was cut back by 6 bases and J by 4 bases. This CDR3 is 13 amino acids long. Germline CDR1 reads ENHRY; CDR2 reads SYGVKD. CDR3 sequence: CAIRSRGVTEAFF. The CDR3 DNA follows: TGTGCCATCAGGTCCAGGGGGGTCACTGAAGCTTTCTTT.

This chain links TRBV11-2 with TRBJ2-2; D is perhaps TRBD2 (5 bases). The germline V gene has CDR1 SGHAT and CDR2 FQNNGV. The V and J ends lost 6 bases and 1 base respectively, with 12 bases between them. This CDR3 is 15 amino acids long. The CDR3 bases are TGTGCCAGCAGTACTCAGGCGGGGAACACCGGGGAGCTGTTTTTT. It yields the protein CASSTQAGNTGELFF.

This chain connects TRBV6-5 to TRBJ1-2; 9 positions agree with TRBD1. CDR3 length: 16 amino acids. Trimming at V came to 0 bases and at J to 5 bases, leaving 7 bases not matched to a gene. Germline V gene sequence: CDR1 MNHEY, CDR2 SVGAGI. The CDR3 loop is CASSYSPRDRVYGYTF. CDR3 in DNA: TGTGCCAGCAGTTACTCCCCCCGGGACAGGGTTTATGGCTACACCTTC.

The chain recombines TRBV6-5 with TRBJ2-1, with 11 positions matching TRBD1. The CDR3 has 14 residues. CDR1 MNHEY and CDR2 SVGAGI come from the germline V gene. V gave up 5 bases and J gave up 9 bases; unmatched junction bases: 6. Written as DNA, the CDR3 is TGTGCCAGCAGTACCGGACAGGGGGCTGTTGAGCAGTTCTTC. It translates to CASSTGQGAVEQFF.

The V call is TRBV19, the J call TRBJ1-5, with 8 bases that match TRBD1. V dropped 6 bases and J dropped 8; count of bases not matched to a gene: 9. From germline, CDR1 is LNHDA and CDR2 SQIVND (reference sequence). The CDR3 totals 14 residues. The CDR3 reads CASRDGQGGKPQHF. As DNA, the CDR3 is TGTGCCAGTAGGGACGGACAGGGTGGGAAGCCCCAGCATTTT. The whole variable domain, filled in from reference TRBV19 and TRBJ1-5, reads DGGITQSPKYLFRKEGQNVTLSCEQNLNHDAMYWYRQDPGQGLRLIYYSQIVNDFQKGDIAEGYSVSREKKESFPLTVTSAQKNPTAFYLCASRDGQGGKPQHFGDGTRLSIL.

V and J are TRBV10-3 and TRBJ2-7; D call uncertain. The CDR3 sequence is 12 residues long. Germline loops: CDR1 ENHRY, CDR2 SYGVKD. V lost 6 bases, J lost 3 bases, and 9 bases lay in between. CDR3 sequence: CAISRENYEQYV. Written as DNA, the CDR3 is TGTGCCATCAGCCGCGAGAACTACGAGCAGTACGTC.

The chain couples TRBV19 to TRBJ2-2, with D possibly TRBD2 on 5 matching bases. There are 12 residues in the CDR3. Germline V gene data show CDR1 as LNHDA and CDR2 as SQIVND (reference sequence). Trimming took 4 bases from V and 9 from J, leaving 9 bases between them. The CDR3 nucleotides read TGTGCCAGTAGTAGGGGAGCACGGGAGCTGTTTTTT. It yields the protein CASSRGARELFF.

The rearrangement links TRBV19 to TRBJ1-2, with TRBD1 identical over 10 bases. This CDR3 contains 14 residues. The germline CDR1 and CDR2 sequences are LNHDA and SQIVND (reference sequence). J gave up 8 bases and V 4 bases, and 7 bases lay outside the gene matches. CDR3 sequence: CASSTPGQGPGYTF. The CDR3 bases are TGTGCCAGTAGTACCCCGGGACAGGGGCCCGGCTACACCTTC.

This clone occurred once. The chain recombines TRBV6-2 or TRBV6-3 with TRBJ1-6, with 7 positions matching TRBD1. The CDR3 consists of 15 residues. J gave up 9 bases and V 4 bases, and 9 bases lay outside the gene matches. Per germline, CDR1 MNHEY and CDR2 SVGEGT. The CDR3 loop reads CASSSPTGLGSPLHF. CDR3 nucleotide sequence: TGTGCCAGCAGTTCCCCGACAGGGCTCGGTTCACCCCTCCACTTT.